The rows below give T cell receptor beta chains drawn from one sample of a study of blood T cell repertoires in COVID-19. This table comes from immunoSEQ multiplex PCR, and its TCRdb copy is limited to in-frame clones, with some not included. The sample lists about 200,000 clones; just under 90% were seen once. The sample was PBMCs or T cells enriched from blood (not recorded which). The receptors come from a young woman with acute COVID-19. The CDR3 runs from the conserved cysteine through the conserved F or W. The D gene is left open where the match is weak. Clone size is shown for a subset of rows, as once, few, many or a class of expanded clone.

TRBV12-3/TRBV12-4	-	TRBJ1-1	-	CASSFAMGRAFF	TGTGCCAGCAGTTTCGCGATGGGGAGGGCTTTCTTT
TRBV5-8	-	TRBJ2-1	-	CASSLRDSYNEQFF	TGTGCCAGCAGCTTACGGGATTCCTACAATGAGCAGTTCTTC
TRBV29-1	-	TRBJ2-7	-	CSVETDQYEQYF	TGCAGCGTTGAAACAGACCAATACGAGCAGTACTTC
TRBV2	-	TRBJ2-2	-	CASNAEANTGELFF	TGTGCCAGCAATGCAGAAGCGAACACCGGGGAGCTGTTTTTT
TRBV18	once	TRBJ1-1	-	CASSPIQVNTEAFF	TGTGCCAGCTCACCGATACAGGTAAACACTGAAGCTTTCTTT
TRBV6-5	-	TRBJ1-1	TRBD1	CASSMGQGNTEAFF	TGTGCCAGCAGTATGGGACAGGGGAACACTGAAGCTTTCTTT
TRBV29-1	-	TRBJ1-1	TRBD1	CSGKQGAGTEAFF	TGCAGCGGGAAACAGGGGGCGGGCACTGAAGCTTTCTTT
TRBV4-3	few	TRBJ1-1	-	CASSQDSGQGTEAFF	TGCGCCAGCAGCCAAGATTCCGGACAAGGTACTGAAGCTTTCTTT
TRBV2	-	TRBJ2-7	-	CASMGGHEQYF	TGTGCCAGCATGGGGGGGCATGAGCAGTACTTC
TRBV5-1	-	TRBJ2-3	TRBD2	CASSIQTSGSTDTQYF	TGCGCCAGCAGCATCCAAACTAGCGGTAGCACAGATACGCAGTATTTT
TRBV14	-	TRBJ1-1	-	CASSLTVNTEAFF	TGTGCCAGCAGCCTGACAGTGAACACTGAAGCTTTCTTT
TRBV5-1	-	TRBJ2-3	-	CASTDLKGADTQYF	TGCGCCAGCACTGATTTGAAGGGAGCGGATACGCAGTATTTT
TRBV5-1	-	TRBJ2-3	TRBD2	CASSKAGTGSIAGGVTDTQYF	TGCGCCAGCAGCAAAGCCGGGACAGGTTCGATAGCGGGGGGCGTCACAGATACGCAGTATTTT
TRBV24-1	-	TRBJ1-4	-	CATSERGEKLFF	TGTGCCACCAGTGAACGGGGTGAAAAACTGTTTTTT
TRBV7-9	-	TRBJ2-7	-	CASTRQEGPYEQYF	TGTGCCAGCACCAGGCAGGAGGGACCCTACGAGCAGTACTTC
TRBV7-9	once	TRBJ1-4	-	CASSFLQALNEKLFF	TGTGCCAGCAGCTTTCTACAGGCACTTAATGAAAAACTGTTTTTT
TRBV28	-	TRBJ1-2	-	CASGQSGSGYTF	TGTGCCAGCGGACAGTCGGGGAGTGGCTACACCTTC
TRBV28	-	TRBJ1-6	-	CASSTLNRDSYNSPLHF	TGTGCCAGCAGTACCCTGAACAGGGACTCCTATAATTCACCCCTCCACTTT
TRBV27	-	TRBJ2-7	-	CASSLLRPIEGGLYEQYF	TGTGCCAGCAGTTTACTCCGACCAATTGAGGGGGGGTTATACGAGCAGTACTTC
TRBV2	-	TRBJ1-6	-	CASSEGLRSSYNSPLHF	TGTGCCAGCAGTGAAGGGCTTCGGAGCTCCTATAATTCACCCCTCCACTTT
TRBV11-2	-	TRBJ1-4	-	CASSRVGATNEKLFF	TGTGCCAGCAGCCGCGTGGGAGCAACTAATGAAAAACTGTTTTTT
TRBV19	-	TRBJ2-5	TRBD1	CASTLGGRGHQETQYF	TGTGCCAGTACCCTAGGGGGCAGGGGCCACCAAGAGACCCAGTACTTC
TRBV9	-	TRBJ1-6	-	CASSVGPFGGTHVGSPLHF	TGTGCCAGCAGCGTAGGCCCCTTCGGGGGGACCCATGTTGGTTCACCCCTCCACTTT
TRBV6-1	-	TRBJ2-1	-	CASSDRGSSYNEQFF	TGTGCCAGCAGTGATCGGGGTAGCTCCTACAATGAGCAGTTCTTC
TRBV28	-	TRBJ2-3	TRBD1	CASARPPGQGTDTQYF	TGTGCCAGCGCCCGTCCCCCGGGACAGGGCACAGATACGCAGTATTTT
TRBV7-2	-	TRBJ2-3	-	CASTLRGTLSTQYF	TGTGCCAGCACCCTCCGGGGGACCCTAAGTACGCAGTATTTT
TRBV30	once	TRBJ2-7	TRBD1	CAWSYDNRGTYEQYF	TGTGCCTGGAGTTACGATAACAGGGGGACCTACGAGCAGTACTTC
TRBV21-1	-	TRBJ1-5	-	CASSSRDRVGQPQHF	TGTGCCAGCAGCTCCCGGGACAGGGTAGGTCAGCCCCAGCATTTT
TRBV6-5	-	TRBJ1-2	TRBD1	CASSPTGGFGYTF	TGTGCCAGCAGTCCGACAGGGGGCTTTGGCTACACCTTC
TRBV18	-	TRBJ2-1	TRBD1	CASSPPDRPYNEQFF	TGTGCCAGCTCACCACCGGACAGGCCCTACAATGAGCAGTTCTTC
TRBV6-5	-	TRBJ2-3	TRBD1	CASSLQGISTDTQYF	TGTGCCAGCAGTTTACAGGGGATTAGCACAGATACGCAGTATTTT
TRBV15	-	TRBJ2-3	-	CAATRAGDTQYF	TGTGCCGCCACCCGAGCTGGAGATACGCAGTATTTT
TRBV2	-	TRBJ1-1	-	CASSEGEWHYTEAFF	TGTGCCAGCAGTGAAGGGGAGTGGCATTACACTGAAGCTTTCTTT
TRBV7-6	-	TRBJ1-3	TRBD1	CASSMGQGPGNTIYF	TGTGCCAGCAGCATGGGACAGGGACCTGGAAACACCATATATTTT
TRBV5-8	-	TRBJ1-1	-	CASSLDRNTEAFF	TGTGCCAGCAGCCTCGACAGGAACACTGAAGCTTTCTTT
TRBV27	-	TRBJ1-4	-	CASSLGQDSEKLFF	TGTGCCAGCAGCCTGGGGCAGGACAGTGAAAAACTGTTTTTT
TRBV6-5	-	TRBJ1-2	-	CASSPTADRPGYTF	TGTGCCAGTTCCCCCACGGCCGACAGGCCCGGCTACACCTTC
TRBV30	-	TRBJ1-2	-	CAESEADGYTF	TGTGCTGAGAGCGAGGCAGATGGCTACACCTTC
TRBV6-2/TRBV6-3	once	TRBJ1-1	-	CASSYPRDTLNTEAFF	TGTGCCAGCAGTTACCCCCGGGACACCCTGAACACTGAAGCTTTCTTT
TRBV11-2	-	TRBJ1-2	-	CASSLRADGLNYGYTF	TGTGCCAGCAGCTTACGTGCAGACGGACTGAACTATGGCTACACCTTC
TRBV18	-	TRBJ2-7	TRBD2	CASSTSGGPPYGEQYF	TGTGCCAGCTCAACAAGCGGGGGCCCTCCCTACGGCGAGCAGTACTTC
TRBV25-1	-	TRBJ2-3	TRBD2	CASSRTGRGMDTQYF	TGTGCCAGCAGTAGGACCGGGAGGGGAATGGATACGCAGTATTTT
TRBV10-3	-	TRBJ1-1	-	CAISEAVTNAEAFF	TGTGCCATCAGTGAGGCAGTAACGAACGCTGAAGCTTTCTTT
TRBV14	-	TRBJ1-2	TRBD1	CASSQVRDRVNYGYTF	TGTGCCAGCAGCCAAGTCAGGGACAGGGTGAACTATGGCTACACCTTC
TRBV24-1	-	TRBJ1-2	TRBD1	CATSDARDRSYGYTF	TGTGCCACCAGTGATGCCCGGGACAGGTCCTATGGCTACACCTTC
TRBV7-9	-	TRBJ1-2	TRBD1	CASSLLAQGANYGYTF	TGTGCCAGCAGCTTACTCGCACAGGGGGCCAACTATGGCTACACCTTC
TRBV15	few	TRBJ2-7	-	CATSTSLSSGEQYF	TGTGCCACCAGCACTTCCCTGTCCTCGGGGGAGCAGTACTTC
TRBV2	-	TRBJ2-1	-	CASRGNNEQFF	TGTGCCAGCCGAGGGAACAATGAGCAGTTCTTC